This T cell receptor beta chain was obtained from a study of beta chain features in type 1 diabetes. Findings and limits, study-wide: Comparison showed that naive, central memory and Treg TCRB repertoires appeared more similar among patients than among healthy donors. TCRB CDR3 length was moderately but significantly reduced in all four CD4+ subsets of Type 1 diabetes patients.

Germline V lookup: CDR1 SNHLY, CDR2 FYNNEI. The ends were cut back, 6 bases at V and 5 bases at J, with 11 bases in the middle. The CDR3 is 12 amino acids. For this clone: Its cognate antigen is unknown.

What was sequenced were expressed TCRB transcripts, since all of the isolated RNA had been reverse transcribed. Average reads for naive, central memory and regulatory T cell samples were some 3.9 million. Clones were read by immunoSEQ multiplex PCR, and TCRdb kept only the in-frame ones, dropping some. This table has some 250,000 clones, about 26% appearing once. The material sequenced was central memory CD4+ T cells from blood. The chain combines TRBV2 with TRBJ2-7; a weak D match, TRBD2 (5 bases). This clonotype was obtained from a man aged 30 to 45 in good health. The CDR3 loop reads CASREEGDEQYF. The CDR3 DNA sequence: TGTGCCAGCAGGGAGGAAGGTGACGAGCAGTACTTC.